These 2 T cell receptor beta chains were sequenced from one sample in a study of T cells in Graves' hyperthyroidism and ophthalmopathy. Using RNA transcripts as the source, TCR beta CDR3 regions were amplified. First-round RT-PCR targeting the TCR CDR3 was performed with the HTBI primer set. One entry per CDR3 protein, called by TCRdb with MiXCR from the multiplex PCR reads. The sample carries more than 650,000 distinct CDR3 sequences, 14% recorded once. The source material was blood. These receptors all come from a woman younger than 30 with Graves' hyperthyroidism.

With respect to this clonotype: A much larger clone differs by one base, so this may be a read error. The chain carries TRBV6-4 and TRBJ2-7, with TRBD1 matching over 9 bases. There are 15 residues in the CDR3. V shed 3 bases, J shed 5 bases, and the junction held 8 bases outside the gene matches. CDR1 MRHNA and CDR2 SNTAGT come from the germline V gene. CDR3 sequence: CASSEYGTGTDEQYF. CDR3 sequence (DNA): TGTGCCAGCAGTGAATACGGGACAGGGACCGACGAGCAGTACTTC.

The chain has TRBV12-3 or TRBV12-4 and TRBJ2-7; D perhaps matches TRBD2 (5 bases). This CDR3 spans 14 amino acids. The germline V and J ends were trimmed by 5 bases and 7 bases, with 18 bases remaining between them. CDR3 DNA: TGTGCCAGCAGTACGCAGCGGACGGCGTTAGAGCAGTACTTC. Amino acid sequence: CASSTQRTALEQYF.